The rows below give T cell receptor beta chains drawn from one sample of a study of read filtering for tumor transcriptome and immune sequencing. MiXCR was run by TCRdb on the reads, yielding one entry per CDR3 protein. The sample has fewer than 100,000 distinct CDR3 sequences, about 12% seen once. Sequencing was carried out using a population of CD138-negative cells sorted from bone marrow. The receptors derive from a donor at least 40 years old with multiple myeloma. Both conserved end residues are trimmed from each CDR3. D genes are given only for firm matches. Some rows mark clone size as missing; the rest say once, few, many or name a class of expanded clone.

>TRBV5-6|many|-|TRBJ1-3
ASSRQISGNTIY
>TRBV29-1|many|TRBD2|TRBJ2-1
SGGLAAYNEQF
>TRBV11-2|few|TRBD2|TRBJ2-1
ATKAGLAGDEQF
>TRBV4-2|-|TRBD1|TRBJ2-5
ASSQGDRDSQETQY
>TRBV11-3|many|-|TRBJ2-6
ASSSTGSSSGANVLT
>TRBV7-8|many|-|TRBJ2-1
ASSLGPNNEQF
>TRBV9|many|TRBD1|TRBJ1-4
ASSVAGTGGEKLF
>TRBV20-1|many|TRBD2|TRBJ2-2
SARERGTNTGELF
>TRBV4-2|many|TRBD1|TRBJ1-1
ASSQSQGASRSTEAF
>TRBV20-1|many|TRBD2|TRBJ2-7
SAYPGLASSYEQY
>TRBV6-5|many|-|TRBJ1-5
AGGEGRNNQPQH
>TRBV20-1|many|TRBD2|TRBJ2-7
SDLAVIFYEQY
>TRBV28|many|-|TRBJ2-1
ASRYPYRGTYNEQF
>TRBV7-8|many|-|TRBJ1-1
ASSLDTTRLTF
>TRBV10-1|many|TRBD2|TRBJ2-1
ASSDRLAGGPNNEQF
>TRBV29-1|many|-|TRBJ2-2
SVETDTGELF
>TRBV28|-|-|TRBJ2-5
ASSLDYQETQY
>TRBV2|few|-|TRBJ2-7
ASTGTGTSYEQY
>TRBV5-1|many|-|TRBJ2-7
ASSPLQGGSYEQY
>TRBV4-1|many|-|TRBJ1-1
ASSQDARSNTEAF
>TRBV28|many|TRBD2|TRBJ2-3
ASSPAGTSGADTQY
>TRBV18|many|-|TRBJ2-2
ASSPMVPTGVELF
>TRBV2|many|-|TRBJ1-1
ASSGGRSNTEAF
>TRBV28|-|TRBD2|TRBJ2-7
ASSSIGGGEQY
>TRBV7-3|many|TRBD1|TRBJ1-1
ASSLIAGGNTEAF
>TRBV2|few|-|TRBJ2-5
ASSDWIGETQY
>TRBV29-1|-|TRBD1|TRBJ1-3
SVVLRDSQSGNTIY
>TRBV6-1|many|-|TRBJ1-5
ASRFTYRDRNQPQH
>TRBV21-1|many|-|TRBJ2-2
ASSNSRLADTGELF
>TRBV20-1|-|TRBD2|TRBJ2-1
SARKASGSRGEQF
>TRBV29-1|many|-|TRBJ1-1
SVEKGVNTEAF
>TRBV11-2|many|TRBD2|TRBJ2-1
ASSQRASGRANNEQF
>TRBV30|many|TRBD2|TRBJ2-3
AWRVAGGGGTQY
>TRBV7-9|many|-|TRBJ1-2
ASSLGDRDGLYGYT
>TRBV25-1|many|TRBD2|TRBJ2-1
ASSPTPGTSGRAAF
>TRBV7-6|-|-|TRBJ1-1
ASSLDPGFQGSASTEAF
>TRBV20-1|many|-|TRBJ1-1
SARKGGLNTEAF
>TRBV2|few|-|TRBJ1-1
ASSSTADGAF
>TRBV25-1|few|-|TRBJ2-2
ASSALLGRGANTGELF
>TRBV5-1|many|-|TRBJ2-2
ASSFGTPNGELF
>TRBV29-1|-|-|TRBJ1-5
SVVAGSGSGQPQH
>TRBV6-1|many|-|TRBJ2-2
ASSERGGTGELF
>TRBV6-5|many|-|TRBJ1-1
ASSTPGARRLAF
>TRBV20-1|many|-|TRBJ2-1
SASASAGAGYNEQF
>TRBV28|few|-|TRBJ1-2
AGAGGQFYGYT
>TRBV10-3|-|TRBD2|TRBJ2-2
AISESAGRASNGELF
>TRBV7-9|many|TRBD2|TRBJ2-7
ASSSLTSGSRYEQY
>TRBV5-1|many|-|TRBJ2-7
ASSRGTPYEQY
>TRBV27|few|-|TRBJ1-5
ASSLKINNQPQH
>TRBV14|many|-|TRBJ1-2
ASSLMGATNYGYT
>TRBV2|many|-|TRBJ2-2
ASNPPRPTGELF
>TRBV7-9|many|TRBD2|TRBJ2-1
ASRRREGYNEQF
>TRBV6-2/TRBV6-3|many|TRBD2|TRBJ2-3
ASSSLQRGVHSDTQY
>TRBV5-1|many|TRBD2|TRBJ2-2
ASADTSAAGELF